Listed here are 3 T cell receptor beta chains from one sample, sequenced in a study of CD8+ T cells in alopecia areata. The authors extracted RNA and reverse transcribed it into cDNA as the sequencing template. This table comes from immunoSEQ multiplex PCR, and its TCRdb copy is limited to in-frame clones, with some not included. The sample contains roughly 150,000 clones, roughly 60% of which appear only once. Sequencing input: CD4+ T cells sorted from blood. The receptor source for this set is a human donor in good health.

The chain couples TRBV29-1 to TRBJ1-2, with 9 bases lining up with TRBD1. V was pared by 6 bases and J by 5 bases, with 4 bases of the junction left unmatched. In germline, CDR1 is SQVTM, CDR2 ANQGSEA. The CDR3 is made up of 12 amino acids. The CDR3 DNA follows: TGCAGCGTGGGACAGGGAGGTTATGGCTACACCTTC. Encoded protein: CSVGQGGYGYTF.

In this sample, this clone turned up a few times. The chain combines TRBV19 with TRBJ2-1; possible D gene TRBD2, 6 bases. Germline CDR1 is LNHDA and CDR2 is SQIVND (reference sequence). The V end lost 3 bases, the J end lost 8 bases, and 17 bases lay between the germline ends. The CDR3 extends over 15 amino acids. DNA of the CDR3: TGTGCCAGTAGTATGGGCGCGGGGACCAGGGATGAGCAGTTCTTC. This translates into CASSMGAGTRDEQFF.

The chain has TRBV7-9 and TRBJ2-1, with D unclear. The CDR3 spans 15 residues. The germline gives CDR1 SEHNR, CDR2 FQNEAQ (reference sequence). The germline V and J ends were trimmed by 5 bases and 7 bases, with 18 bases remaining between them. The CDR3 protein is CASSLGEVANNEQFF. CDR3 nucleotide sequence: TGTGCCAGCAGCCTCGGAGAGGTAGCCAATAATGAGCAGTTCTTC.